This is a list of T cell receptor beta chains from one sample in a study of shared clonotypes between healthy human individuals. Assay: immunoSEQ multiplex PCR; the TCRdb copy retains only in-frame clones and omits some. The sample shows around 700,000 clones, about 90% of them seen only once. The sequencing input was naive CD8+ T cells sorted from blood. The receptor set was obtained from a man between 25 and 39 years old in good health. Both conserved end residues are part of each CDR3. A D gene is named only where the DNA matches it firmly. Size values are once, few and many counts, or a class for expanded clones, and some rows have none.

clone_size d_call j_call v_call cdr3_nt cdr3_aa
. . TRBJ2-7 TRBV4-3 TGCGCCAGCAGCCACTATTCCGGCGACTACGAGCAGTACTTC CASSHYSGDYEQYF
. . TRBJ2-7 TRBV28 TGTGCCAGCGGCGGGGCCCCTGACCCCTACGAGCAGTACTTC CASGGAPDPYEQYF
. TRBD2 TRBJ2-7 TRBV15 TGTGCCACCAGCAGAGATCGCCGACTAGCGGGAGGCCCACTCTTGGGGCAGTACTTC CATSRDRRLAGGPLLGQYF
. TRBD1 TRBJ2-1 TRBV5-1 TGCGCCAGCAGCGCCCGACAGGGGACCTACAATGAGCAGTTCTTC CASSARQGTYNEQFF
. TRBD1 TRBJ2-2 TRBV7-9 TGTGCCAGCAGCTCCACAGGGGCCCCCCGTGGCGGGGAGCTGTTTTTT CASSSTGAPRGGELFF
. TRBD1 TRBJ2-7 TRBV28 TGTGCCAGCAGGGAACAGGGGACGTCCTACGAGCAGTACTTC CASREQGTSYEQYF
. . TRBJ2-7 TRBV7-9 TGTGCCAGCAGCTTGGCTGAAACCTACGAGCAGTACTTC CASSLAETYEQYF
. TRBD2 TRBJ2-1 TRBV9 TGTGCCAGCAGCTCCGGGACTAGCGGGAGGGGAAATGAGCAGTTCTTC CASSSGTSGRGNEQFF
. . TRBJ1-2 TRBV2 TGTGCCAGCAGTGGGACATCTAGTTATGGCTACACCTTC CASSGTSSYGYTF
. . TRBJ2-3 TRBV19 TGTGCCAGTAGTATGAGTGACTACACAGATACGCAGTATTTT CASSMSDYTDTQYF
. . TRBJ2-5 TRBV6-5 TGTGCCAGCAGCCACAGGGACCAAGAGACCCAGTACTTC CASSHRDQETQYF
. . TRBJ1-1 TRBV7-2 TGTGCCAGCAGCTTGGGGATATTGAACACTGAAGCTTTCTTT CASSLGILNTEAFF
. TRBD2 TRBJ2-3 TRBV7-2 TGTGCCAGCAGCCTACTAGCGGGAGAAGATACGCAGTATTTT CASSLLAGEDTQYF
. . TRBJ2-1 TRBV19 TGTGCCAGTAGTATAGCCCCACAGAATTTCGGGAATGAGCAGTTCTTC CASSIAPQNFGNEQFF
. . TRBJ1-2 TRBV6-5 TGTGCCAGCAGTTACTTTTATTCGGATGGCTACACCTTC CASSYFYSDGYTF
. . TRBJ2-7 TRBV7-9 TGTGCCAGCAGCTTAGGACTTAGCGGAGGCTACGAGCAGTACTTC CASSLGLSGGYEQYF
. . TRBJ2-2 TRBV4-3 TGCGCCAGCAGCCAAGGGGTGGGGGAGCTGTTTTTT CASSQGVGELFF
. . TRBJ2-5 TRBV6-1 TGTGCCAGCAGGAGAGAAGAGACCCAGTACTTC CASRREETQYF
. TRBD1 TRBJ2-7 TRBV27 TGTGTCACCTCGCGGACAGGGTATCGCTACGAGCAGTACTTC CVTSRTGYRYEQYF
. TRBD2 TRBJ2-7 TRBV27 TGTGCCAGCAGTTTCCGAATCCCGGGACTAGCGGGAGACTACGAGCAGTACTTC CASSFRIPGLAGDYEQYF
once TRBD2 TRBJ2-7 TRBV10-3 TGTGCCATCAGTGACGCGGGACTATCCTACGAGCAGTACTTC CAISDAGLSYEQYF
. . TRBJ1-3 TRBV27 TGTGCCAGCCGAGACAGTCCCTCTGGAAACACCATATATTTT CASRDSPSGNTIYF
. TRBD1 TRBJ1-1 TRBV19 TGTGCCAGTAGACCTCCCGGGACAGGGGGAACTGAAGCTTTCTTT CASRPPGTGGTEAFF
few . TRBJ2-5 TRBV2 TGTGCCAGCAGCGGAGGGACCCAGTACTTC CASSGGTQYF
. . TRBJ2-3 TRBV27 TGCGCCACCCATCTTCCCTATGAGGATACGCAGTATTTT CATHLPYEDTQYF
. TRBD2 TRBJ2-1 TRBV4-1 TGCGCCAGCAGCCACTCCGGGACTACCGCCTACAATGAGCAGTTCTTC CASSHSGTTAYNEQFF
. . TRBJ2-7 TRBV10-3 TGTGCCATCAGTGAGCTTAAGGGGATCTACGAGCAGTACTTC CAISELKGIYEQYF
. . TRBJ2-2 TRBV27 TGTGCCAGCAAGTCGTCAGGGAGTACCGGGGAGCTGTTTTTT CASKSSGSTGELFF
. . TRBJ2-3 TRBV28 TGTGCCAGCAGTCCCTTCGCAGATACGCAGTATTTT CASSPFADTQYF
. TRBD2 TRBJ2-5 TRBV28 TGTGCCAGCAGCCGTGCCTACCGGGACTACGTCTACCAAACAGAAGAGACCCAGTACTTC CASSRAYRDYVYQTEETQYF
. TRBD2 TRBJ2-1 TRBV9 TGTGCCAGCAGCGTAGAGAAGCGGGAGTCCTACAATGAGCAGTTCTTC CASSVEKRESYNEQFF
. . TRBJ1-4 TRBV28 TGTGCCAGCAGGGGGGGTATCCGTACCGTCACAACTAATGAAAAACTGTTTTTT CASRGGIRTVTTNEKLFF
few . TRBJ2-7 TRBV18 TGTGCCAGCTCACCAGAAGATTACTCCTACGAGCAGTACTTC CASSPEDYSYEQYF
. . TRBJ1-1 TRBV7-9 TGTGCCAGCAGCTATGGGGGCACTGAAGCTTTCTTT CASSYGGTEAFF
. . TRBJ1-5 TRBV27 TGTGCCAGCAGTTTCGGGGCAGGGGATCAGCCCCAGCATTTT CASSFGAGDQPQHF
. TRBD2 TRBJ2-1 TRBV19 TGTGCCAGTAGGAGACTAGCGGGAGCAAACGGGGATGAGCAGTTCTTC CASRRLAGANGDEQFF
. . TRBJ2-7 TRBV28 TGTGCCAGCAGGACAAGGAGCTCCTACGAGCAGTACTTC CASRTRSSYEQYF
. TRBD2 TRBJ2-5 TRBV7-9 TGTGCCAGCAGCATGACTAGCGGGAGGTCCCAAGAGACCCAGTACTTC CASSMTSGRSQETQYF
. TRBD2 TRBJ2-7 TRBV11-2 TGTGCCAGCAGCTATCCGGGACTAGGAACCTACGAGCAGTACTTC CASSYPGLGTYEQYF
. . TRBJ1-1 TRBV7-9 TGTGCCAGCAGCTTAAGCAACAGACTGAACACTGAAGCTTTCTTT CASSLSNRLNTEAFF
. . TRBJ2-2 TRBV7-6 TGTGCCAGCAGCTTAGAGGCGTGGAACACCGGGGAGCTGTTTTTT CASSLEAWNTGELFF